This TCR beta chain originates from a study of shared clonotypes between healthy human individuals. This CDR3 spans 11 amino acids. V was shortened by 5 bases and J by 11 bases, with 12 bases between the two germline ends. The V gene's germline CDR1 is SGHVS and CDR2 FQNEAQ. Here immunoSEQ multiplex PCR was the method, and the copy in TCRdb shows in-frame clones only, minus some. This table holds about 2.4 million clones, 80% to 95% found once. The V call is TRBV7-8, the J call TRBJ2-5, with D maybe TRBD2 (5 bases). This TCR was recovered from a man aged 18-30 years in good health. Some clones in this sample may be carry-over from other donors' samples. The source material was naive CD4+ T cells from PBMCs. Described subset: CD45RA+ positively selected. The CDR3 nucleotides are TGTGCCAGCAGCCCCGGGATAAAGCAGTACTTC. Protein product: CASSPGIKQYF. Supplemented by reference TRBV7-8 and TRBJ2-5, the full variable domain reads GAGVSQSPRYKVAKRGQDVALRCDPISGHVSLFWYQQALGQGPEFLTYFQNEAQLDKSGLPSDRFFAERPEGSVSTLKIQRTQQEDSAVYLCASSPGIKQYFGPGTRLLVL.